The source of this TCR beta chain is a study of T cells in Graves' hyperthyroidism and ophthalmopathy. The wider study: Peripheral blood collection took place at initial diagnosis, before any treatment. Whole-study results and caveats: Peripheral blood also featured most of the thyroid clonotypes expanded above 0.001.

Stable Graves' hyperthyroidism denoted no ophthalmopathy progression over 18 months. The source material, RNA transcripts, was used to amplify TCR beta CDR3 regions. HTBI primers were used for first-round RT-PCR of the TCR CDR3. TCRdb re-called the multiplex PCR reads through MiXCR, storing one row per CDR3 protein. The sample shows roughly 740,000 distinct CDR3 sequences, roughly 15% of them seen only once. Note on this clonotype: The antigen remains unidentified.

This TCR was sampled from a young man with Graves' hyperthyroidism. The sample comprised blood.

CDR3 in DNA: TGTGCCAGCACGAACCGGGACTCTCACTACAATGAGCAGTTCTTC. Protein sequence: CASTNRDSHYNEQFF. The chain links TRBV2 to TRBJ2-1; D may be TRBD2 (6 bases). The V and J ends lost 7 bases and 3 bases respectively, with 16 bases between them. Germline CDR1 SNHLY, CDR2 FYNNEI. The CDR3 has 15 amino acids.